The 13 T cell receptor beta chains given below trace back to one sample, sequenced in a study of human T cells and chemical hapten exposure. One entry per CDR3 protein results from TCRdb running MiXCR on the RACE reads. The table records some 99,000 distinct CDR3 sequences, 9.2% of them present only once. As for time point: patch test 2, 6 weeks after DPC sensitization. Documented treatment: therapeutic diphenylcyclopropenone sensitization with weekly scalp DPC. This specimen was whole blood, taken in connection with sensitization to the hapten diphenylcyclopropenone (DPC). The receptors come from a woman in her thirties or forties with alopecia areata. Some clones in this sample may be carry-over from other donors' samples.

The V and J genes are TRBV28 and TRBJ2-3; D is perhaps TRBD1 or TRBD2 (6 bases each). CDR1 is MDHEN and CDR2 is SYDVKM in the germline V gene. CDR3 length: 16 residues. The germline V and J ends were trimmed by 4 bases and 2 bases, with 16 bases remaining between them. In nucleotides, the CDR3 is TGTGCCAGCAGTTCCGTGGGGGGCGTATCCACAGATACGCAGTATTTT. The encoded protein is CASSSVGGVSTDTQYF.

This clonotype was seen a few times. The chain couples TRBV5-1 to TRBJ2-3; the D gene is possibly TRBD2 (5 bases). Germline lookup yields CDR1 SGHRS and CDR2 YFSETQ. V was trimmed by 5 bases and J by 0 bases, leaving 7 bases between them. This CDR3 has 13 amino acids. CDR3 sequence: CASRWTSTDTQYF. As DNA, the CDR3 is TGCGCCAGCAGGTGGACTAGCACAGATACGCAGTATTTT.

A word on this clonotype: An end of the junction does not agree with germline; a read error may underlie this. The chain combines TRBV10-1 with TRBJ2-3; the D gene could be TRBD1 or TRBD2 (6 bases each). This CDR3 is built from 16 residues. Germline values: CDR1 WNHNN, CDR2 SYGVQD (reference sequence). CDR3 residues: CASSDQGTTSTDAQYF. The CDR3 region has the DNA TGCGCCAGCAGTGACCAGGGGACAACTAGCACAGATGCGCAGTATTTT.

At least ten counts were recorded for this clonotype. The chain carries TRBV6-2 or TRBV6-3 and TRBJ1-2; TRBD1 agrees at 9 bases. The V gene's germline CDR1 is MNHEY and CDR2 SVGEGT. This CDR3 has 15 residues. Trimming cost V 8 bases and J 2 bases; bases outside gene matches: 9. The CDR3 DNA is TGTGCCAGCTGGGGGACAGGGAGATCGAACTATGGCTACACCTTC. Translating it yields CASWGTGRSNYGYTF.

On this clonotype: Since no conserved phenylalanine or tryptophan closes the CDR3, a read error is the likely cause. This chain joins TRBV9 and TRBJ2-1; D possibly corresponds to TRBD1 (9 bases). Deletions cut 7 bases from V and 8 bases from J, with 25 bases between. This CDR3 region has 16 residues. CDR1 SGDLS and CDR2 YYNGEE come from the germline V gene. CDR3 DNA: TGTGCCAGCCGCCCAGCCGGGACAGGGCGGGGGGATGAGCAGTTCTTA. This encodes CASRPAGTGRGDEQFL.

This clonotype occurred many times. V usage is TRBV28 and J usage is TRBJ1-1; D gene ambiguous. The CDR3 is made up of 12 amino acids. CDR1 and CDR2 (germline): MDHEN, SYDVKM. Trimming removed 7 bases at V and 7 bases at J, with 13 bases between. The CDR3 loop is CASKGSRSEAFF. CDR3 DNA: TGTGCCAGCAAAGGGTCGAGGAGTGAAGCTTTCTTT.

This clonotype was detected a few times. This chain joins TRBV20-1 and TRBJ2-7; maybe TRBD2 (6 bases). This CDR3 is 18 amino acids long. Germline-derived CDR1 and CDR2 are DFQATT and SNEGSKA (reference sequence). V lost 0 bases to trimming and J lost 4 bases, with 25 bases between them. CDR3 in DNA: TGCAGTGCTAGAGACGTGGAGGGACCGAACCCTAACCTATACGAGCAGTACTTC. Translating gives CSARDVEGPNPNLYEQYF.

The table lists this clonotype with a few counts. This chain links TRBV6-5 with TRBJ2-7; D may be TRBD2 (6 bases). CDR1 and CDR2 (germline): MNHEY, SVGAGI. V lost 8 bases and J 3 bases, leaving 23 bases between the germline ends. This CDR3 region has 16 residues. The CDR3 protein is CASRTSGRTESYEQYF. Here the CDR3 DNA reads TGTGCCAGCCGAACGTCTGGGAGGACCGAAAGCTACGAGCAGTACTTC.

This clonotype was counted a few times. The CDR3 here is CASSTSDREDTGELFF. The CDR3 coding sequence is TGTGCCAGCAGCACAAGCGACAGGGAGGACACCGGGGAGCTGTTTTTT. The chain carries TRBV9 and TRBJ2-2; D is possibly TRBD1 (7 bases). The ends were cut back, 4 bases at V and 3 bases at J, with 16 bases in the middle. The CDR3 extends over 16 amino acids. Germline values: CDR1 SGDLS, CDR2 YYNGEE. Full variable domain (outside the CDR3, taken from reference TRBV9 and TRBJ2-2): DSGVTQTPKHLITATGQRVTLRCSPRSGDLSVYWYQQSLDQGLQFLIQYYNGEERAKGNILERFSAQQFPDLHSELNLSSLELGDSALYFCASSTSDREDTGELFFGEGSRLTVL.

The CDR3, as DNA: TGCGCCAGCAGTGAGTCGACGTACACTGAAGCTTTCTTT. As protein: CASSESTYTEAFF. J is TRBJ1-1 and V is TRBV10-2; no clear D gene. Trimming pared 0 bases from V and 3 bases from J, leaving 5 bases between. The germline gives CDR1 WSHSY, CDR2 SAAADI. The CDR3 has 13 residues.

This clonotype was detected only a few times. The rearrangement links TRBV27 to TRBJ1-4, with D perhaps matching TRBD1 (5 bases). Trimming removed 3 bases at V and 7 bases at J, with 15 bases between. The CDR3 extends over 15 amino acids. Germline values: CDR1 MNHEY, CDR2 SMNVEV (reference sequence). CDR3 loop: CASSFFRVSSEKLFF. The CDR3 DNA reads as TGTGCCAGCAGTTTCTTCAGGGTGTCTAGTGAAAAACTGTTTTTT.

This clonotype was seen only a few times. This rearrangement joins TRBV7-2 to TRBJ1-5; no clear D. The germline gives CDR1 SGHTA, CDR2 FQGNSA. This CDR3 comprises 15 residues. The V gene lost 0 bases and the J gene lost 4 bases, with 10 bases spanning the gap. For the CDR3, the DNA is TGTGCCAGCAGCTTAGCGACGGACGGGAATCAGCCCCAGCATTTT. Protein product: CASSLATDGNQPQHF.

The chain recombines TRBV6-1 with TRBJ2-1; D is unclear. Trimming cost V 7 bases and J 9 bases, with 13 bases left between them. CDR3 length equals 12 residues. Germline-derived CDR1 and CDR2 are MNHNS and SASEGT. CDR3 protein: CASTEISGEQFF. The DNA of the CDR3 is TGTGCCAGCACTGAGATTTCGGGTGAGCAGTTCTTC.